The source of this T cell receptor (beta chain) is a study of cytomegalovirus exposure and HLA in healthy donors. Notes on the study in general: It was around 160 TCR beta chains that were listed as cytomegalovirus-associated.

On this clone: Its antigen remains unidentified.

Primers: 60 Vbeta forward and 13 Jbeta reverse. This table comes from immunoSEQ multiplex PCR, and its TCRdb copy is limited to in-frame clones, with some not included. The sample lists 130,000 or so clones, roughly 77% occurring once. Sequenced sample: PBMCs. This clonotype was obtained from a man aged 35-49 years in good health and CMV-seronegative.

The CDR3: CASSVYYNRAEGETQYF. The DNA of the CDR3 is TGTGCCAGCAGTGTTTACTACAACAGGGCCGAGGGGGAGACCCAGTACTTC. V gene TRBV25-1 combines with J gene TRBJ2-5, with D possibly TRBD1 on 6 matching bases. Germline V CDR1 and CDR2: MGHDK, SYGVNS. There are 17 residues in the CDR3. Deletions cut 4 bases from V and 5 bases from J, with 23 bases between.